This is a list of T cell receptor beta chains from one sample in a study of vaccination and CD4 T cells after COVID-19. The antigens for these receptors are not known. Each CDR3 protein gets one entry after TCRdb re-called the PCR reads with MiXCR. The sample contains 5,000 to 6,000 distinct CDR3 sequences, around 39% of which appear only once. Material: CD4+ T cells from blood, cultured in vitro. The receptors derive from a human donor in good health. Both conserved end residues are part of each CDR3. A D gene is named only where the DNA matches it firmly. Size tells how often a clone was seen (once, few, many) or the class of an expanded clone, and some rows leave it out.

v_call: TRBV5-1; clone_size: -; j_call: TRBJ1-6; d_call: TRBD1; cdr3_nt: TGCGCCAGCAGCACCGGACAGGTTGGGTCACCCCTCCACTTT; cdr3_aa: CASSTGQVGSPLHF
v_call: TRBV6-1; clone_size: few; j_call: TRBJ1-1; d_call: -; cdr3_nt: TGTGCCAGCGCTATCAACACTGAAGCTTTCTTT; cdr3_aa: CASAINTEAFF
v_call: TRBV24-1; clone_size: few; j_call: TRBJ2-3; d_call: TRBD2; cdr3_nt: TGTGCCACCAGTGAGGGACTATCCACAGATACGCAGTATTTT; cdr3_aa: CATSEGLSTDTQYF
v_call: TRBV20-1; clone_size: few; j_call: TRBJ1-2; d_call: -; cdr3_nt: TGCAGTGCTAGAGCACCAGAAGGGAACTATGGCTACACCTTC; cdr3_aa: CSARAPEGNYGYTF
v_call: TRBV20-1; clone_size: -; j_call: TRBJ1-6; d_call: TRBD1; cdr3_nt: TGCAGTGCTGCCGGGACAGAGAATTCACCCCTCCACTTT; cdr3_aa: CSAAGTENSPLHF
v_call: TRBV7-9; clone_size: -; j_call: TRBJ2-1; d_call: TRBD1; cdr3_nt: TGTGCCGGCAGGGTCGACAGGGGGAGTGGGTTCTTC; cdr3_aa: CAGRVDRGSGFF
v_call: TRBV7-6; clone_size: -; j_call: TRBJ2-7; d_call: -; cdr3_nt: TGTGCCAGCAGCTCCCCTATGACAGGATTCTACGAGCAGTACTTC; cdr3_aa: CASSSPMTGFYEQYF
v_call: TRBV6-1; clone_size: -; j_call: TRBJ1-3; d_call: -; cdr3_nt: TGTGCCAGCAGTGAAGGATGGCCCTCTGGAAACACCATATATTTT; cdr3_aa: CASSEGWPSGNTIYF
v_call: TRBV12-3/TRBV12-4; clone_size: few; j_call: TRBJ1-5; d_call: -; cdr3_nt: TGTGCCAGCAGTTTGCAAGATAATCAGCCCCAGCATTTT; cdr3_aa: CASSLQDNQPQHF
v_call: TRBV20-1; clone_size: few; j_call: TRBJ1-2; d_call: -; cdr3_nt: TGCAGTGCTCTCTCTGCGGGGGGGAAGGTTGGTGGCTACACCTTC; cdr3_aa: CSALSAGGKVGGYTF
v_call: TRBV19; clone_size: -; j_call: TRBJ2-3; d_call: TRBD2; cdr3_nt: TGTGCCAGTAGTATGCTAGCGGGGGGCCAAGATACGCAGTATTTT; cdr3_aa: CASSMLAGGQDTQYF
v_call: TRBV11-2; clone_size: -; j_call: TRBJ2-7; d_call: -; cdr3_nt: TGTGCCAGCAGCTTAGGCCCGACTCTGAGCTCCTACGAGCAGTACTTC; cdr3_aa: CASSLGPTLSSYEQYF
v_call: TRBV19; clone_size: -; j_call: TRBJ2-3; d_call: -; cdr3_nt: TGTGCCAGTAGTAGCCGGCTAGACACAGATACGCAGTATTTT; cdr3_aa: CASSSRLDTDTQYF
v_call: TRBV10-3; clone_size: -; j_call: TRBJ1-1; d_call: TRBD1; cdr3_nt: TGTGCCATCAGTGCAACAGGGGGGTCCACTGAAGCTTTCTTT; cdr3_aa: CAISATGGSTEAFF
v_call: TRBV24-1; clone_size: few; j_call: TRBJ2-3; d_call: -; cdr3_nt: TGTGCCACCAGTGTCAGGGCTGGAGATACGCAGTATTTT; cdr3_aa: CATSVRAGDTQYF
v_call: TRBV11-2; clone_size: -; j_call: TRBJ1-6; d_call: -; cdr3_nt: TGTGCCAGCAGCTTTAGGGAGGGGGGCCTCTCACCCCTCCACTTT; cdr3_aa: CASSFREGGLSPLHF
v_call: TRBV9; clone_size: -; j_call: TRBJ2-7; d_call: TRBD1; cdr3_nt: TGTGCCAGCAGCCCCCTGGGGACAGGGGGCGAGCAGTACTTC; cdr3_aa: CASSPLGTGGEQYF
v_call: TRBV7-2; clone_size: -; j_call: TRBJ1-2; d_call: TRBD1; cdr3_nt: TGTGCCAGCAGCTTAGAACCCGCGACAGGGAAGAGTGGCTACACCTTC; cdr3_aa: CASSLEPATGKSGYTF
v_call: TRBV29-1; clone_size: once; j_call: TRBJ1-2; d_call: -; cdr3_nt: TGCAGCGGGGGACAAACCAGGCATGGCTACACCTTC; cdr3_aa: CSGGQTRHGYTF
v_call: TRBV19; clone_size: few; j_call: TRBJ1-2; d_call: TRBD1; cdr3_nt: TGTGCCAGTAGTAATCCGGGACAGGAATATGGCTACACCTTC; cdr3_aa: CASSNPGQEYGYTF
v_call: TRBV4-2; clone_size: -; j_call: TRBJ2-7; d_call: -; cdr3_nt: TGTGCCAGCAGCCAAGTCAGAGGGGGCTACGAGCAGTACTTC; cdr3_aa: CASSQVRGGYEQYF
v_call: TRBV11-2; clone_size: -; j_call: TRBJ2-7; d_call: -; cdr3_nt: TGTGCCAGCAGCCCACTGGGGTACGAGCAGTACTTC; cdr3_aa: CASSPLGYEQYF
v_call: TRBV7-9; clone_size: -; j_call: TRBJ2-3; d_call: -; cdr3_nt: TGTGCCAGCACCCGCTTCGGCGGGAGCACAGATACGCAGTATTTT; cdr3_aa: CASTRFGGSTDTQYF
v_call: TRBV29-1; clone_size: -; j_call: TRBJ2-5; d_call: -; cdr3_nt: TGCAGCGTTGCGGGTGGGGCCGAGACCCAGTACTTC; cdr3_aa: CSVAGGAETQYF
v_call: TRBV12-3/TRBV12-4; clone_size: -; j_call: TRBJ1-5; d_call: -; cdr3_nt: TGTGCCAGCAGTTTAGAGGCCGGGGCACAGCCCCAGCATTTT; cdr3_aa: CASSLEAGAQPQHF
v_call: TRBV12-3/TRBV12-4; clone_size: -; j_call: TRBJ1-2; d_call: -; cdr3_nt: TGTGCCAGCAGTCGACAGTATGGCTACACCTTC; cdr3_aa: CASSRQYGYTF
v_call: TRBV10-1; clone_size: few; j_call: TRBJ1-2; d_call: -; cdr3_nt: TGCGCCAGCAGTGAAAGGGGGATGGCCTATGGCTACACCTTC; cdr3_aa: CASSERGMAYGYTF
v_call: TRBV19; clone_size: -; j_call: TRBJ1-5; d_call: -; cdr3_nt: TGTGCCACCCAGACGGGCCGTGTCGATCAGCCCCAGCATTTT; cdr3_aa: CATQTGRVDQPQHF
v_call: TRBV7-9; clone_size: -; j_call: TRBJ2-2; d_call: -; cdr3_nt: TGTGCCAGCAATCCCGGGGACCCTGCCACCGGGGAGCTGTTTTTT; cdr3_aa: CASNPGDPATGELFF
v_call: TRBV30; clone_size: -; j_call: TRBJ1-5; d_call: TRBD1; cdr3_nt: TGTGCCTTTACCGGGACAGAACTAAATCAGCCCCAGCATTTT; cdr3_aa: CAFTGTELNQPQHF
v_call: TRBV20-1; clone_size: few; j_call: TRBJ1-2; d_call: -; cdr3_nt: TGCAGTGCCCCCGGGGTAGGGGGTTTCAACTATGGCTACACCTTC; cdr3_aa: CSAPGVGGFNYGYTF
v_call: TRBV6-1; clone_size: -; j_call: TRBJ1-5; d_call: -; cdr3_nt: TGTGCCAGCAACGATCTACAGGACTATAGCAATCAGCCCCAGCATTTT; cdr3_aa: CASNDLQDYSNQPQHF
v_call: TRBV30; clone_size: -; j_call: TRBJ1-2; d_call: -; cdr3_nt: TGTGCCTGGGGAAAAGGGGATTATGGCTACACCTTC; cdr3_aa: CAWGKGDYGYTF
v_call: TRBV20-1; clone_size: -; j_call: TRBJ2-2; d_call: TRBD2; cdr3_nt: TGCAGTGCTAGAGATAATAGCGGGGGGAATTCCGGGGAGCTGTTTTTT; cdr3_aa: CSARDNSGGNSGELFF
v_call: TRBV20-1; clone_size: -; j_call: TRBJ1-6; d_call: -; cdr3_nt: TGCAGTGCTAGTCGGTTCCCCCCTTCACCCCTCCACTTT; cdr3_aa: CSASRFPPSPLHF
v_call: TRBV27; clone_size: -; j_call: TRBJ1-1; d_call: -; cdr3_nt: TGTGCCAGCAGTCTACATCGAAGGGACACTGAAGCTTTCTTT; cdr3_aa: CASSLHRRDTEAFF
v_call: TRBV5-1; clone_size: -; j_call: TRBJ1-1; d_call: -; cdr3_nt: TGCGCCAGCAGCTTGAACCGAATTGAAATGAACACTGAAGCTTTCTTT; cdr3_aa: CASSLNRIEMNTEAFF
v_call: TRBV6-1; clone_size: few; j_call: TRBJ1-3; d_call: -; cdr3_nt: TGTGCCAGCAGGCCTGGACAGACAAACACCATATATTTT; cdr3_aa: CASRPGQTNTIYF
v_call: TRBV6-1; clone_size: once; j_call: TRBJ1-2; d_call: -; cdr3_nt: TGTGCCAGAACCTTACGTAACGCAGCCGGCAGACATCTAAATGGCTACACCTTC; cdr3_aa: CARTLRNAAGRHLNGYTF
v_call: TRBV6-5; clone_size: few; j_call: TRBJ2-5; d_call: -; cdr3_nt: TGTGCCAGCAGTTTTAACAGGGTCGAGACCCAGTACTTC; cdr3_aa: CASSFNRVETQYF
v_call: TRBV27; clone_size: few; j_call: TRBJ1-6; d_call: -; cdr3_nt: TGTGCCAGCGGCCGAGAAGGGGGATCCCTCCACTTT; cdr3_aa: CASGREGGSLHF
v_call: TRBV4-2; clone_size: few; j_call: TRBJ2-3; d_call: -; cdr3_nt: TGTGCCAGCAGCCAAGGTACAGGGCAAGATACGCAGTATTTT; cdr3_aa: CASSQGTGQDTQYF
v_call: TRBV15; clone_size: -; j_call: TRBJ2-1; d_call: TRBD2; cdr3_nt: TGTGCCACCAGCAGAGAGGCTAGCGGGGGGGTAGTCGAGCAGTTCTTC; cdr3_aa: CATSREASGGVVEQFF
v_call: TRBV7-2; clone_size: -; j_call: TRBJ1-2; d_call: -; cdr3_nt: TGTGCCAGCAGCTTGACCTCCCAGTCGGGAGTCTCTGGCTACACCTTC; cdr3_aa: CASSLTSQSGVSGYTF
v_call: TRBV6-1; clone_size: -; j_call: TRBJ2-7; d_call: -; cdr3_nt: TGTGCCAGCGCCGCACCAGGCACCTACGAGCAGTACTTC; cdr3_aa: CASAAPGTYEQYF
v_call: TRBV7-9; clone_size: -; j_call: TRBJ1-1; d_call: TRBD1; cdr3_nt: TGTGCCAGCAGCTTAGCCCGGGACAGCACTGAAGCTTTCTTT; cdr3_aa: CASSLARDSTEAFF
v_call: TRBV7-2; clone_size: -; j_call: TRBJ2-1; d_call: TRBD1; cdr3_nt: TGTGCCAGCAGCTTAGGGTCGGGACAGGGGACCTACAATGAGCAGTTCTTC; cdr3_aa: CASSLGSGQGTYNEQFF
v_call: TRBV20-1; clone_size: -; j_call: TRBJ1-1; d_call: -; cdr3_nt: TGCAGTGCTGGGGGACTTGGGAACACTGAAGCTTTCTTT; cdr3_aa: CSAGGLGNTEAFF
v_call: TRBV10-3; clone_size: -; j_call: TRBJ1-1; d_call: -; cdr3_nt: TGTGCCATCAGTGAGTCGGATGTCACTGAAGCTTTCTTT; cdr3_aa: CAISESDVTEAFF
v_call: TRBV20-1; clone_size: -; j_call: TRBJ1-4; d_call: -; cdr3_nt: TGCAGTGCTAGGGACACTAATGAAAAACTGTTTTTT; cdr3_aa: CSARDTNEKLFF